The 5 T cell receptor beta chains listed next were all sequenced from one sample in a study of blood T cell repertoires in COVID-19. Data came from immunoSEQ multiplex PCR; TCRdb stores just in-frame clones and leaves some out. The profile shows over 150,000 clones, around 85% of them singletons. Sample: peripheral blood. The origin of the receptors is a woman in her sixties or seventies with acute or convalescent COVID-19.

The rearrangement links TRBV6-5 to TRBJ1-3; a possible D gene is TRBD1 (5 bases). The CDR3 contains 13 residues. From germline, CDR1 is MNHEY and CDR2 SVGAGI. Trimming pared 11 bases from V and 0 bases from J, leaving 11 bases between. CDR3 sequence reads: CAASDTSGNTIYF. CDR3 nucleotides: TGTGCCGCCTCGGACACCTCTGGAAACACCATATATTTT.

This clone has only a few counts. The chain has TRBV9 and TRBJ1-3; D possibly corresponds to TRBD1 (5 bases). Germline V gives CDR1 SGDLS, CDR2 YYNGEE. Trimming removed 0 bases from V and 3 bases from J, with 13 bases in between. The CDR3 extends over 16 amino acids. The CDR3 sequence: CASSVGYPGLGNTIYF. CDR3 in DNA: TGTGCCAGCAGCGTAGGTTACCCAGGGCTTGGAAACACCATATATTTT.

In the case of this clone: Other DNA sequences in the same sample also yield this CDR3. The chain is built from TRBV2 and TRBJ1-1; D might be TRBD1 (6 bases). V was clipped by 6 bases and J by 1 base, with 9 bases between them. CDR1 is SNHLY, CDR2 FYNNEI, per germline. The CDR3 runs 13 residues. The CDR3 bases are TGTGCCAGCAGCTCACAGGGGAACACTGAAGCTTTCTTT. Protein sequence: CASSSQGNTEAFF.

This clone was seen more than once but under ten times. This sequence joins TRBV11-2 and TRBJ1-1; a weak D match, TRBD1 (6 bases). Germline V lookup: CDR1 SGHAT, CDR2 FQNNGV. Trimming stripped 0 bases from V and 5 bases from J, with 7 bases between. The CDR3 spans 13 residues. The CDR3 nucleotides read TGTGCCAGCAGCTTAGAACAGGGTACTGAAGCTTTCTTT. Its translation: CASSLEQGTEAFF.

The chain links TRBV6-2 or TRBV6-3 to TRBJ2-7; the D gene is possibly TRBD1 (6 bases). The CDR3 is 14 amino acids. Germline assignment: CDR1 MNHEY and CDR2 SVGEGT. Between the trimmed V and J ends, which lost 5 bases and 6 bases, there was a span of 17 bases. In nucleotides, the CDR3 is TGTGCCAGCAGTCTCCGGGACACGGGGATCGAGCAGTACTTC. Its translation is CASSLRDTGIEQYF.